A single TCR beta chain is shown here with its context. Germline V gene data show CDR1 as MNHEY and CDR2 as SMNVEV (reference sequence). This CDR3 has 13 amino acids. Trimming took 3 bases from V and 7 from J, leaving 12 bases between them. The sample is drawn from a study of blood T cell repertoires in COVID-19. Study context: PBMCs, B-cell-depleted T cells, or T cells provided the cDNA or gDNA that made up the material.

Original methodology: Cell counts per sample came from amplifying reference gene primers. The protocol was immunoSEQ multiplex PCR, while the TCRdb copy is restricted to in-frame clones and leaves out a portion. The V and J calls and the clone size are those of that table, but D and trimming were determined from the DNA. The table records 270,000 or so clones, 84% of them present only once. Clinical history reported by participants formed the basis on which cohorts were assigned. All recovered Cohort 3 donors got two negative PCRs, got clearance, or saw symptom resolution. Sequencing was carried out using PBMCs or T cells enriched from blood (not recorded which). The gene calls are TRBV27 and TRBJ1-2; D unclear. The sequence was obtained from a man between 50 and 59 years old who had recovered from COVID-19. CDR3 DNA: TGTGCCAGCAGTTTTGGGAGGTTAGGTGGCTACACCTTC. It encodes CASSFGRLGGYTF.